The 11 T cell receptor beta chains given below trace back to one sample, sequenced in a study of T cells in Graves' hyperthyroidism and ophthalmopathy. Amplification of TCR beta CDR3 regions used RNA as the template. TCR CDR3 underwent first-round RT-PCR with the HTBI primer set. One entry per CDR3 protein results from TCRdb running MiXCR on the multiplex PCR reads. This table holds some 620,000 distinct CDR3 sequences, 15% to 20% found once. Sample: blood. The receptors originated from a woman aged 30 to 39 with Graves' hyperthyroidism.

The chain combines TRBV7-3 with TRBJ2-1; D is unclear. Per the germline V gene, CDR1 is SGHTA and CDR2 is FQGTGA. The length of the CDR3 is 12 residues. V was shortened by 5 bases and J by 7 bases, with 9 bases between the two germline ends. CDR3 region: CASSPHGNEQFF. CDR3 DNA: TGTGCCAGCAGCCCCCACGGAAATGAGCAGTTCTTC.

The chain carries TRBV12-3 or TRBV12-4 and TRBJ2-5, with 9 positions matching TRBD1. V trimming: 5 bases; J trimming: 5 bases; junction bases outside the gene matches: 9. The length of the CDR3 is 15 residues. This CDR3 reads CASSIRDRVFETQYF. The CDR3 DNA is TGTGCCAGCAGTATCCGGGACAGGGTCTTCGAGACCCAGTACTTC.

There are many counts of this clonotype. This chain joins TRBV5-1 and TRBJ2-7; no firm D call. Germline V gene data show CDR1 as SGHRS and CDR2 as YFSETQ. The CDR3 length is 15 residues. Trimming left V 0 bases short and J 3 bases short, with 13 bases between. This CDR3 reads CASSLEGSWGYEQYF. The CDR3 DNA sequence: TGCGCCAGCAGCTTGGAGGGCAGTTGGGGCTACGAGCAGTACTTC. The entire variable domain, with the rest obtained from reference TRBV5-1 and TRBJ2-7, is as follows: KAGVTQTPRYLIKTRGQQVTLSCSPISGHRSVSWYQQTPGQGLQFLFEYFSETQRNKGNFPGRFSGRQFSNSRSEMNVSTLELGDSALYLCASSLEGSWGYEQYFGPGTRLTVT.

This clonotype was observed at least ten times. Written as DNA, the CDR3 is TGCAGTGCTACCGGGACTAGCGCTTCGACCTACAATGAGCAGTTCTTC. Its protein is CSATGTSASTYNEQFF. V usage is TRBV20-1 and J usage is TRBJ2-1; 10 bases align to TRBD2. The germline V gene has CDR1 DFQATT and CDR2 SNEGSKA (reference sequence). J was trimmed by 2 bases and V by 4 bases; bases with no gene match: 8. The CDR3 sequence is 16 residues long.

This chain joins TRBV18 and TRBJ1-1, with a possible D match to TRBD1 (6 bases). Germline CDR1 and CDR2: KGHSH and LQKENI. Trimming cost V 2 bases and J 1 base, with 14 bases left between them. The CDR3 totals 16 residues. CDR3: CASSPTGTLPNTEAFF. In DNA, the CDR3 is TGTGCCAGCTCACCAACCGGGACATTACCGAACACTGAAGCTTTCTTT.

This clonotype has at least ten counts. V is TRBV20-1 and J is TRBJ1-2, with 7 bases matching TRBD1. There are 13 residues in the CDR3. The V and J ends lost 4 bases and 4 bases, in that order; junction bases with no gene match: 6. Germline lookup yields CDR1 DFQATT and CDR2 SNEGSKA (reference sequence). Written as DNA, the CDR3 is TGCAGTGCTAACGGACAGGCCCTCTATGGCTACACCTTC. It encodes CSANGQALYGYTF.

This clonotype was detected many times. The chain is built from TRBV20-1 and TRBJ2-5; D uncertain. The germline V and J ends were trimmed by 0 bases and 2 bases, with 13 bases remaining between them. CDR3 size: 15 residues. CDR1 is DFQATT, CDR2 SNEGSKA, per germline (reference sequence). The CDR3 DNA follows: TGCAGTGCTAGAGATGGATGGCTTATACAAGAGACCCAGTACTTC. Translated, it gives CSARDGWLIQETQYF.

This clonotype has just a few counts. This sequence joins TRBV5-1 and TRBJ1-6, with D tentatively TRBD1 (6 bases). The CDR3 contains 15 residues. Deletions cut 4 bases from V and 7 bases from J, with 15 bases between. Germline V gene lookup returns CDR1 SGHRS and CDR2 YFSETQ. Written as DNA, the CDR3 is TGCGCCAGCAGCATGGGACACGCAGGGAATTCACCCCTCCACTTT. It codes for CASSMGHAGNSPLHF.

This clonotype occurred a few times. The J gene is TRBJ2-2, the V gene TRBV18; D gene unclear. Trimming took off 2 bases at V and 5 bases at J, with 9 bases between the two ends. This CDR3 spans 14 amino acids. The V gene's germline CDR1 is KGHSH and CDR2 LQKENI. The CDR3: CASSPSDFTGELFF. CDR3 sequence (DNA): TGTGCCAGCTCACCATCTGACTTTACCGGGGAGCTGTTTTTT.

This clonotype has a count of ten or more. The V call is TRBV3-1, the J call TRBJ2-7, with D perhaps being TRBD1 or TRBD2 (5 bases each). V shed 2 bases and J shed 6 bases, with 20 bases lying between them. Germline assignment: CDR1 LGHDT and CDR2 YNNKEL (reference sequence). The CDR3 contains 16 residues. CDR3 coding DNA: TGTGCCAGCAGCCAAAGGTCCGGGAAGGTGAGGGGCGAGCAGTACTTC. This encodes CASSQRSGKVRGEQYF.

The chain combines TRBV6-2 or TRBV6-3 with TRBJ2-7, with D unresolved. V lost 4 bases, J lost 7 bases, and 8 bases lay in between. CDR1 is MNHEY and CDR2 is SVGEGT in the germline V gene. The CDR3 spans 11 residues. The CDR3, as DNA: TGTGCCAGCAGTTGGCGTCGGGAGCAGTACTTC. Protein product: CASSWRREQYF.